The 8 T cell receptor beta chains below come from one sample, sequenced in a study of response to subunit inactivated influenza vaccine. One entry per CDR3 protein results from TCRdb running MiXCR on the RT-PCR reads. Of around 530,000 distinct CDR3 sequences listed, around 11% are singletons. The starting material was PBMCs from blood, obtained on the day of vaccination. The receptors were gathered from a man aged 50 to 60 who received an inactivated influenza vaccine.

The J gene is TRBJ1-5, the V gene TRBV11-1, with D unresolved. Trimming took 8 bases from V and 0 from J, leaving 8 bases between them. Germline CDR1 and CDR2: SGHAT and FQDESV (reference sequence). The CDR3 spans 13 residues. The CDR3 DNA sequence: TGTGCCAGCGGCCGGGATAGCAATCAGCCCCAGCATTTT. It translates to CASGRDSNQPQHF.

The chain employs TRBV24-1 and TRBJ2-3; 13 bases map to TRBD2. This CDR3 has 17 residues. Germline CDR1 reads KGHDR; CDR2 reads SFDVKD. Trimming removed 6 bases from V and 5 bases from J; junction bases left unmatched: 10. For the CDR3, the DNA is TGTGCCACCAGTTATGGACTAGCGGGAGTCGGTGGAGATACGCAGTATTTT. Protein product: CATSYGLAGVGGDTQYF.

The chain joins TRBV6-6 to TRBJ2-5; possible D gene TRBD2, 6 bases. CDR3 length equals 13 residues. The germline V gene encodes CDR1 MNHNY and CDR2 SVGAGI (reference sequence). Trimming took off 5 bases at V and 4 bases at J, with 11 bases between the two ends. This CDR3 reads CASSLRERETQYF. CDR3 sequence (DNA): TGTGCCAGCAGTCTTCGGGAGAGAGAGACCCAGTACTTC.

The table lists this clonotype with a few counts. The chain uses TRBV7-2 and TRBJ2-5, with 7 positions matching TRBD1. The germline V gene encodes CDR1 SGHTA and CDR2 FQGNSA. Trimming at V came to 5 bases and at J to 10 bases, leaving 10 bases not matched to a gene. The CDR3 is made up of 13 amino acids. CDR3 sequence reads: CASSRGQKGGQYF. The CDR3, as DNA: TGTGCCAGCAGCCGGGGACAGAAAGGGGGCCAGTACTTC.

CDR3 in DNA: TGTGCCAGCAGTTCTCCGACACTCTCCCGCCCCCAGTACTTC. Its translation is CASSSPTLSRPQYF. The rearrangement links TRBV28 to TRBJ2-5, with D hard to call. CDR3 length: 14 residues. From germline, CDR1 is MDHEN and CDR2 SYDVKM. V was pared by 4 bases and J by 9 bases, with 18 bases between.

The chain couples TRBV6-2 or TRBV6-3 to TRBJ2-5, with unresolved D. CDR1 and CDR2 (germline): MNHEY, SVGEGT. The CDR3 has 14 residues. Trimming took 2 bases from V and 7 from J, leaving 14 bases between them. CDR3 nucleotides: TGTGCCAGCAGTTACGACGGTCGCCGTGGGACCCAGTACTTC. Translating it yields CASSYDGRRGTQYF.

This clonotype has more than one count but fewer than ten. CDR3 region: CASSQDTGRRGTGELFF. For the CDR3, the DNA is TGTGCCAGCAGCCAAGATACAGGACGCCGGGGGACCGGGGAGCTGTTTTTT. The genes are TRBV3-2 and TRBJ2-2; the DNA was not used to check the table's D call, TRBD1. TRBV3-2 is deemed a pseudogene. The CDR3 length is 17 residues.

This clonotype was observed at least ten times. This rearrangement joins TRBV12-3 or TRBV12-4 to TRBJ1-2; no firm D call. The V end lost 6 bases, the J end lost 5 bases, and 4 bases lay between the germline ends. The CDR3 covers 10 residues. The CDR3 DNA reads as TGTGCCAGCAGCAATTATGGCTACACCTTC. Its translation is CASSNYGYTF.